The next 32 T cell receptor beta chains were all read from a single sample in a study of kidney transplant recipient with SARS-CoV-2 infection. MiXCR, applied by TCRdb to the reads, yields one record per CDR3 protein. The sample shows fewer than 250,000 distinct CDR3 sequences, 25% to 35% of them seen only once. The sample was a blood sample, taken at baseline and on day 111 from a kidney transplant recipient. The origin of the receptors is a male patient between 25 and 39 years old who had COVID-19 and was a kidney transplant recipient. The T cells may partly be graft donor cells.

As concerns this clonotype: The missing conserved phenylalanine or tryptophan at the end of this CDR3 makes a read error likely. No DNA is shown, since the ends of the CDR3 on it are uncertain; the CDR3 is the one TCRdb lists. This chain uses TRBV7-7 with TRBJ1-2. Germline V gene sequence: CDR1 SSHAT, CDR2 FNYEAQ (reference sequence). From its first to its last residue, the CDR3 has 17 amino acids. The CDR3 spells CASSNWFAARKTDGDTC.

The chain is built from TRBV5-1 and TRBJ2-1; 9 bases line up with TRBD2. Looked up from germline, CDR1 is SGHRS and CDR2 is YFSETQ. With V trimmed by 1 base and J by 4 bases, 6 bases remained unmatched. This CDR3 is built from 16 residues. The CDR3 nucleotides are TGCGCCAGCAGCTTGTCGGCGGGAGGGCCTTACAATGAGCAGTTCTTC. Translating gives CASSLSAGGPYNEQFF.

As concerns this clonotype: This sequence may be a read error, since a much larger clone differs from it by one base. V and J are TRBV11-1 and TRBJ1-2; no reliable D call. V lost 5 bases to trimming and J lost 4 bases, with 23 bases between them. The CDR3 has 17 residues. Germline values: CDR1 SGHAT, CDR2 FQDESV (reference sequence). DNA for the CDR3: TGTGCCAGCAGCGTCGAGGGTAAGGCTGGAAGGACCTATGGCTACACCTTC. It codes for CASSVEGKAGRTYGYTF.

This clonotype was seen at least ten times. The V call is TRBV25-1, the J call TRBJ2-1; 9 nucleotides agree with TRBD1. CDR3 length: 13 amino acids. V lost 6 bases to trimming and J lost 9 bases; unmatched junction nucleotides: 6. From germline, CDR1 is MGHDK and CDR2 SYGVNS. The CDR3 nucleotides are TGTGCCAGCAGCAAACAGGGGGCCGGTGAGCAGTTCTTC. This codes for CASSKQGAGEQFF.

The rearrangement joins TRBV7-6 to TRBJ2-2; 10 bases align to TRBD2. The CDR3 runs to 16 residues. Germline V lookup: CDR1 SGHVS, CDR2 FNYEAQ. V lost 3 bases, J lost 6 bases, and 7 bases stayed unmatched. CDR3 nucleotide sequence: TGTGCCAGCAGCTTGAGGGTAGCGGGGGGCCCCGGGGAGCTGTTTTTT. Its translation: CASSLRVAGGPGELFF.

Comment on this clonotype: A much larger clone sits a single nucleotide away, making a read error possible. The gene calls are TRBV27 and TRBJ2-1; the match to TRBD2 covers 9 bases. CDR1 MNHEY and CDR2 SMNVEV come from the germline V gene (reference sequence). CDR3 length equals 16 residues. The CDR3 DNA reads TGTGCCAGCAGTTTAGCGGGAGGGAGCTCCTACAATAAGCAGTTCTTC. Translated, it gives CASSLAGGSSYNKQFF.

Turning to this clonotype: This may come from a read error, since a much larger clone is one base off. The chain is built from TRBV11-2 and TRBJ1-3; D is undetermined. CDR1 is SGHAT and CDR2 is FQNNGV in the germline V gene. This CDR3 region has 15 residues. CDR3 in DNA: TGTGCCAGCAGCTTAGAGGCACAGCTTGGAGACACCATATATTTT. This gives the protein CASSLEAQLGDTIYF.

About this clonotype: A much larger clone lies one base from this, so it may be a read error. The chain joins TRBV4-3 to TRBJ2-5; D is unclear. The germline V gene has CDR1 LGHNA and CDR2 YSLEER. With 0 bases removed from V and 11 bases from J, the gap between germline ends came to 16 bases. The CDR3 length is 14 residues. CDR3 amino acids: CASSQDESTYGQYF. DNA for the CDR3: TGCGCCAGCAGCCAAGATGAGTCCACCTACGGGCAGTACTTC.

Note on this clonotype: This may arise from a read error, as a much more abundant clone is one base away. CDR3 bases: TGTGCCAGCAGCTTATCCGGCGGGGGGAATCAGCCCCAGCATTTT. Translation gives CASSLSGGGNQPQHF. The chain has TRBV7-8 and TRBJ1-5, with a weak D call TRBD1 (5 bases). The CDR3 length is 15 residues. Germline V gives CDR1 SGHVS, CDR2 FQNEAQ. The germline V and J ends were trimmed by 2 bases and 4 bases, with 12 bases remaining between them.

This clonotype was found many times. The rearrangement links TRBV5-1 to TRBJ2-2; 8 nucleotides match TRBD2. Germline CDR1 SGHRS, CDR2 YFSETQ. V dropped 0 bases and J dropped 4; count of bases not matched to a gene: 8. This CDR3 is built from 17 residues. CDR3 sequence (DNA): TGCGCCAGCAGCTTGGCTGGAGTAGCGGGGCTCACCGGGGAGCTGTTTTTT. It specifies CASSLAGVAGLTGELFF.

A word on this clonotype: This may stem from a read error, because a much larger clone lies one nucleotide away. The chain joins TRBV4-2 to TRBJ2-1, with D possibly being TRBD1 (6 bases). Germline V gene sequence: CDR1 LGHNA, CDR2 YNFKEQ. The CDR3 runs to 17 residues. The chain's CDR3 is CAGSQEGYGQIYNEQFF. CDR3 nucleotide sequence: TGTGCCGGCAGCCAAGAAGGGTATGGACAGATTTACAATGAGCAGTTCTTC.

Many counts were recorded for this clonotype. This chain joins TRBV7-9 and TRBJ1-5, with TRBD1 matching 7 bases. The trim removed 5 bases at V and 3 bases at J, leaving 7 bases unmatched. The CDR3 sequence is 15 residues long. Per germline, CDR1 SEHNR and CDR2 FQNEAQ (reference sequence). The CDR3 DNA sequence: TGTGCCAGCAGCCTGGGGACAGTAGACAATCAGCCCCAGCATTTT. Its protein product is CASSLGTVDNQPQHF.

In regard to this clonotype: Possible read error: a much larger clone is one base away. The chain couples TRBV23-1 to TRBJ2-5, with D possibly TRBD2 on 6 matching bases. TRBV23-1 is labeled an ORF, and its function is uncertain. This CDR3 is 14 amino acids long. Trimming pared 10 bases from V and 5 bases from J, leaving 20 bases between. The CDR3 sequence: CATLGGLPVETQYF. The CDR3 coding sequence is TGCGCCACATTAGGAGGGCTACCTGTCGAGACCCAGTACTTC.

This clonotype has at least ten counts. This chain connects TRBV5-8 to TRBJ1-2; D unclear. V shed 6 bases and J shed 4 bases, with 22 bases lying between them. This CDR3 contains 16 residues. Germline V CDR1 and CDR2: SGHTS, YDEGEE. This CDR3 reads CASKVIHPRKTYGYTF. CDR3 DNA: TGTGCCAGCAAAGTAATTCATCCACGAAAGACCTATGGCTACACCTTC.

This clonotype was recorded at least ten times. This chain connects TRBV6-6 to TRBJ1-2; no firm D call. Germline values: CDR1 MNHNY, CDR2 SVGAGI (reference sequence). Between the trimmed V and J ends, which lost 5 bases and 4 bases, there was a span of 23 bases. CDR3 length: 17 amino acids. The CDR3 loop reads CASSNPKGGRKTYGYTF. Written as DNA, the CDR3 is TGTGCCAGCAGTAACCCAAAAGGTGGGAGAAAGACCTATGGCTACACCTTC.

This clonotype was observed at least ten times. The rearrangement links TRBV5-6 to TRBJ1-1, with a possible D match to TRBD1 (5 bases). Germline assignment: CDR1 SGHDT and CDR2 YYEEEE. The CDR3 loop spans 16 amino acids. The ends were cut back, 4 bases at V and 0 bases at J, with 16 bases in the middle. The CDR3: CASSEGYGALNTEAFF. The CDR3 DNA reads TGTGCCAGCAGCGAGGGGTATGGGGCTTTGAACACTGAAGCTTTCTTT.

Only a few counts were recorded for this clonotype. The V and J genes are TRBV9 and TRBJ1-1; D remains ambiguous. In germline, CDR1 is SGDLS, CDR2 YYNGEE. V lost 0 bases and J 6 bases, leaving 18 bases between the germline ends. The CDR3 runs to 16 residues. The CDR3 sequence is CASSVELTRALSEAFF. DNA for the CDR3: TGTGCCAGCAGCGTAGAATTGACCCGGGCCCTCTCTGAAGCTTTCTTT.

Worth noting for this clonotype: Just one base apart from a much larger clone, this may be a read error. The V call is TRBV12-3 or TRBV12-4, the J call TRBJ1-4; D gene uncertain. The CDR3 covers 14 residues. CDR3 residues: CASSPGRRDERLFF. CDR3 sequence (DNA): TGTGCCAGCAGTCCGGGAAGGAGGGATGAAAGACTGTTTTTT.

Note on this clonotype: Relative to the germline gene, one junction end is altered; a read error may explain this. CDR3 region: CASSLCSSRGQRGCTF. CDR3 nucleotides: TGTGCCAGCAGCTTATGTTCCTCCAGGGGGCAGAGGGGCTGCACCTTC. This chain joins TRBV11-2 and TRBJ1-2, with 8 bases identical to TRBD1. The germline CDR1 and CDR2 sequences are SGHAT and FQNNGV. This CDR3 is 16 amino acids long. Drawing the rest from reference TRBV11-2 and TRBJ1-2, the complete variable domain is EAGVAQSPRYKIIEKRQSVAFWCNPISGHATLYWYQQILGQGPKLLIQFQNNGVVDDSQLPKDRFSAERLKGVDSTLKIQPAKLEDSAVYLCASSLCSSRGQRGCTFGSGTRLTVV.

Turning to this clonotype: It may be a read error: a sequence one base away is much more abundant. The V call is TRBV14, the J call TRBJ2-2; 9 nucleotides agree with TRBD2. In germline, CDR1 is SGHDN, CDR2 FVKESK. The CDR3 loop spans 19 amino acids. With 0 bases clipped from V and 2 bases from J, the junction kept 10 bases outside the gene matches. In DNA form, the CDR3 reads TGTGCCAGCAGCCAAGACGACCGCGGGAGGGCCTCAAACACCGGGGAGCTGTTTTTT. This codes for CASSQDDRGRASNTGELFF. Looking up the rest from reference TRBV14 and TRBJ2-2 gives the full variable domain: EAGVTQFPSHSVIEKGQTVTLRCDPISGHDNLYWYRRVMGKEIKFLLHFVKESKQDESGMPNNRFLAERTGGTYSTLKVQPAELEDSGVYFCASSQDDRGRASNTGELFFGEGSRLTVL.

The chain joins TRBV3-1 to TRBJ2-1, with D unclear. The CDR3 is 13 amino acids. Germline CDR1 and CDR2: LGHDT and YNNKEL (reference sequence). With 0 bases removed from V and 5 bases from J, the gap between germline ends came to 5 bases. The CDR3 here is CASSQDQNNEQFF. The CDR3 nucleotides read TGTGCCAGCAGCCAAGACCAGAACAATGAGCAGTTCTTC.

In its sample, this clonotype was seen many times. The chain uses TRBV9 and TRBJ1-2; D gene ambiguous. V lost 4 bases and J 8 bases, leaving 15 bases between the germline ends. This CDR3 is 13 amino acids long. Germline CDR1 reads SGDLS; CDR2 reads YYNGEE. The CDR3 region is CASSPRSGEGYTF. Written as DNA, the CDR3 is TGTGCCAGCAGCCCCCGCTCCGGCGAAGGCTACACCTTC.

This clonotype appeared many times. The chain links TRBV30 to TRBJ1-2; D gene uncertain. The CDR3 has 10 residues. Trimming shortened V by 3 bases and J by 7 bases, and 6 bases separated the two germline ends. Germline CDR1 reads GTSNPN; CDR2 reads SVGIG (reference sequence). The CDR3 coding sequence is TGTGCCTGGAGATCGGCTGGCTACACCTTC. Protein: CAWRSAGYTF.

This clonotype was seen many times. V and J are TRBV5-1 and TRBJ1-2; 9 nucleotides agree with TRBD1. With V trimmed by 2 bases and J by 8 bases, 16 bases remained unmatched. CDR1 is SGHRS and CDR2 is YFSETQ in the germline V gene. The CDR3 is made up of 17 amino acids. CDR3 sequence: CASSFAEFRQGVFGYTF. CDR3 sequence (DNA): TGCGCCAGCAGCTTTGCCGAATTTAGACAGGGGGTTTTCGGCTACACCTTC. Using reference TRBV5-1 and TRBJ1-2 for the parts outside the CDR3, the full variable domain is KAGVTQTPRYLIKTRGQQVTLSCSPISGHRSVSWYQQTPGQGLQFLFEYFSETQRNKGNFPGRFSGRQFSNSRSEMNVSTLELGDSALYLCASSFAEFRQGVFGYTFGSGTRLTVV.

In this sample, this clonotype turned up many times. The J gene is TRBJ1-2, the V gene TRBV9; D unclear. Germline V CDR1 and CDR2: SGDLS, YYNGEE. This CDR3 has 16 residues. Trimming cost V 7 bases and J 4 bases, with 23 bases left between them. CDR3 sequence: CASPSQYSRKTYGYTF. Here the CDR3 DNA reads TGTGCCAGCCCAAGTCAGTACTCAAGAAAGACCTATGGCTACACCTTC.

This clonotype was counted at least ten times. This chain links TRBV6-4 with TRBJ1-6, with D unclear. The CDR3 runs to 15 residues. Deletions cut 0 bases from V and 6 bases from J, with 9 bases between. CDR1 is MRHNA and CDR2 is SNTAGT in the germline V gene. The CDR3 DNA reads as TGTGCCAGCAGTGACTCCGGGGAGGGTAATTCACCCCTCCACTTT. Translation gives CASSDSGEGNSPLHF.

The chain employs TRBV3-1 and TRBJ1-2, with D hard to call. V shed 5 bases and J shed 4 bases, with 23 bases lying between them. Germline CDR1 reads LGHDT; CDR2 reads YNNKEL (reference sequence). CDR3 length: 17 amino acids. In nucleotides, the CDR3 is TGTGCCAGCAGCGACGCAGTCACCCTTCGAAGGACCTATGGCTACACCTTC. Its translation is CASSDAVTLRRTYGYTF.

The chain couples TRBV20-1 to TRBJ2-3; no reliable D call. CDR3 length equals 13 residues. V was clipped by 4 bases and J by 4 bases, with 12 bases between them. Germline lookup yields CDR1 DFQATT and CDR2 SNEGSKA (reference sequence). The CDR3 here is CSAISWAADTQYF. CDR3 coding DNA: TGCAGTGCTATCTCCTGGGCGGCAGATACGCAGTATTTT.

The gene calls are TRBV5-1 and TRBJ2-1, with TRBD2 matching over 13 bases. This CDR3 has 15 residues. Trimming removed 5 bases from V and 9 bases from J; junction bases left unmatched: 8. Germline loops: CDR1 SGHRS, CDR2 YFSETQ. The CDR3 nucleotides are TGCGCCAGCAGGGCCGGACTAGCGGGAGACAGTGAGCAGTTCTTC. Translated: CASRAGLAGDSEQFF. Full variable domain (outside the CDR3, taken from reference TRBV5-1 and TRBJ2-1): KAGVTQTPRYLIKTRGQQVTLSCSPISGHRSVSWYQQTPGQGLQFLFEYFSETQRNKGNFPGRFSGRQFSNSRSEMNVSTLELGDSALYLCASRAGLAGDSEQFFGPGTRLTVL.

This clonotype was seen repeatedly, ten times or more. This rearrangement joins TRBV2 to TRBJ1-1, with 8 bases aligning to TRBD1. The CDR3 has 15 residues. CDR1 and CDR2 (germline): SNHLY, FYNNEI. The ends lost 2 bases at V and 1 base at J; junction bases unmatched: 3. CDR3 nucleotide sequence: TGTGCCAGCAGTGAACGGGGGACAGGGAACACTGAAGCTTTCTTT. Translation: CASSERGTGNTEAFF. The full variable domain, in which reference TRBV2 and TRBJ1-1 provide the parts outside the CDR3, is EPEVTQTPSHQVTQMGQEVILRCVPISNHLYFYWYRQILGQKVEFLVSFYNNEISEKSEIFDDQFSVERPDGSNFTLKIRSTKLEDSAMYFCASSERGTGNTEAFFGQGTRLTVV.

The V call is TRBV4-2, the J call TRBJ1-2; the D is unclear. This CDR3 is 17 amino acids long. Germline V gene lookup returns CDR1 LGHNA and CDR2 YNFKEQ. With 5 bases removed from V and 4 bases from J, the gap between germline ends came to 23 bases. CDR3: CASSYRFKGLKTYGYTF. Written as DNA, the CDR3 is TGTGCCAGCAGCTACCGATTCAAAGGTTTGAAGACCTATGGCTACACCTTC.

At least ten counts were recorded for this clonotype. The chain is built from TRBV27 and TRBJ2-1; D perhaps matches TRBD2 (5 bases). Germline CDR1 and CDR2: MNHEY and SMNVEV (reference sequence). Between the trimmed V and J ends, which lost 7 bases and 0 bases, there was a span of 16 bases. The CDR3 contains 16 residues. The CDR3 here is CASTFDQRSSYNEQFF. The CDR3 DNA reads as TGTGCCAGCACCTTTGACCAGCGGAGCTCCTACAATGAGCAGTTCTTC.